A selection of T cell receptor beta chains follows, all from one sample in a study of identical twins. TCRdb passed the 5' RACE reads through MiXCR, listing each CDR3 protein once. Altogether approximately 250,000 distinct CDR3 sequences are present, 6.5% being singletons, with the ten largest covering approximately 14%. A further study also used this sample, focusing on T cells expressing NK-cell markers.

The specimen was CD8+ T cells sorted from blood. All receptors come from a young woman in good health. Each CDR3 is given with its conserved first and last residue. Each record gives: V gene, clone size, J gene, CDR3 protein. Clone size, where shown, is once, few, many, or a class for clones that have expanded.

>TRBV5-4|NA|TRBJ2-7
CAMSPGLVYEQYF
>TRBV13|NA|TRBJ1-1
CASSGGTGIHGEAFF
>TRBV27|NA|TRBJ2-1
CASSFRDEAYNEQFF
>TRBV9|many|TRBJ1-2
CASSPIGDGYTF
>TRBV4-3|NA|TRBJ2-7
CASSLYLAGNEQYF
>TRBV2|NA|TRBJ2-3
CASRSGGLYTDTQYF
>TRBV7-9|NA|TRBJ2-1
CASKTSNEQFF
>TRBV9|NA|TRBJ2-3
CASSVVSSGGLDTQYF
>TRBV7-9|many|TRBJ2-1
CASSGEWGSSYNEQFF
>TRBV4-2|many|TRBJ2-2
CASSQEVRLAGGANTGELFF
>TRBV4-3|many|TRBJ2-1
CASSLTTSGHYNEQFF
>TRBV20-1|NA|TRBJ2-1
CSARDLGGSYNEQFF
>TRBV30|few|TRBJ2-2
CAYTSHTGELFF
>TRBV4-3|NA|TRBJ2-2
CASSQDRNTGELFF
>TRBV11-2|few|TRBJ2-1
CASSLGRLRGGIYNEQFF
>TRBV7-8|few|TRBJ2-7
CASSSPLVKYEQYF
>TRBV7-9|few|TRBJ2-1
CASSHPDSYQYEQFF
>TRBV4-1|once|TRBJ1-2
CASSQDGGRPYGYTF
>TRBV29-1|NA|TRBJ2-6
CSALGAPGANVLTF
>TRBV6-2/TRBV6-3|few|TRBJ2-1
CASRPGTGFFDNEQFF
>TRBV5-1|few|TRBJ2-5
CASSLVETQYF
>TRBV7-9|few|TRBJ2-7
CASSPGTPPFRYEQYF
>TRBV6-5|NA|TRBJ1-2
CASSSTSRLFNYGYTF
>TRBV5-6|few|TRBJ1-5
CASSSGTSWDQPQHF
>TRBV27|many|TRBJ2-2
CASSPWTGSGELFF
>TRBV7-6|many|TRBJ1-1
CASSPLGVTEAFF
>TRBV5-1|few|TRBJ1-1
CASSLTGTMNTEAFF